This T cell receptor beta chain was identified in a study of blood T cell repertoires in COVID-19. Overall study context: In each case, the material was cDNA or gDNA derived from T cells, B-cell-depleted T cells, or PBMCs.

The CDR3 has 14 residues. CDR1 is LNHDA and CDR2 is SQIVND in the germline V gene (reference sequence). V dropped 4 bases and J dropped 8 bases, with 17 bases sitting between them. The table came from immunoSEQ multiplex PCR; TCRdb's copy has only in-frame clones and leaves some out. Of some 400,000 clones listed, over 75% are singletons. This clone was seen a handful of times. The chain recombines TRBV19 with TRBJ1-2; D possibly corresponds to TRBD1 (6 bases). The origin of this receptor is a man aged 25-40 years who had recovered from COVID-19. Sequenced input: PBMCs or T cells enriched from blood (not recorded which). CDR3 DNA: TGTGCCAGTAGTACCAATAACAGGGCAGGAGGCTACACCTTC. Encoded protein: CASSTNNRAGGYTF. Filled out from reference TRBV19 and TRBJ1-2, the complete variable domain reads DGGITQSPKYLFRKEGQNVTLSCEQNLNHDAMYWYRQDPGQGLRLIYYSQIVNDFQKGDIAEGYSVSREKKESFPLTVTSAQKNPTAFYLCASSTNNRAGGYTFGSGTRLTVV.